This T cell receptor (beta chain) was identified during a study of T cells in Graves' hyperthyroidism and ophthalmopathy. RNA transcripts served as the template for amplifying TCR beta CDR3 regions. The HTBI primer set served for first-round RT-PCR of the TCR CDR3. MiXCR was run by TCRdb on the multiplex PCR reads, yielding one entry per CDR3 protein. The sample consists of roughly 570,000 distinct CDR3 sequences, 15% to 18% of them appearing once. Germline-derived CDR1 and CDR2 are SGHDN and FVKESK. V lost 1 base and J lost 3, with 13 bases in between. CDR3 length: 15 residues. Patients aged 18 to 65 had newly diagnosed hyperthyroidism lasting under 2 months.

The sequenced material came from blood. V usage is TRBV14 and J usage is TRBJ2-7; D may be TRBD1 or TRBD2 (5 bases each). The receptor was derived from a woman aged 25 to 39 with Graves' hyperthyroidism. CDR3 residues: CASSQVISGRYEQYF. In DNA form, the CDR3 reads TGTGCCAGCAGCCAAGTTATATCGGGACGCTACGAGCAGTACTTC.